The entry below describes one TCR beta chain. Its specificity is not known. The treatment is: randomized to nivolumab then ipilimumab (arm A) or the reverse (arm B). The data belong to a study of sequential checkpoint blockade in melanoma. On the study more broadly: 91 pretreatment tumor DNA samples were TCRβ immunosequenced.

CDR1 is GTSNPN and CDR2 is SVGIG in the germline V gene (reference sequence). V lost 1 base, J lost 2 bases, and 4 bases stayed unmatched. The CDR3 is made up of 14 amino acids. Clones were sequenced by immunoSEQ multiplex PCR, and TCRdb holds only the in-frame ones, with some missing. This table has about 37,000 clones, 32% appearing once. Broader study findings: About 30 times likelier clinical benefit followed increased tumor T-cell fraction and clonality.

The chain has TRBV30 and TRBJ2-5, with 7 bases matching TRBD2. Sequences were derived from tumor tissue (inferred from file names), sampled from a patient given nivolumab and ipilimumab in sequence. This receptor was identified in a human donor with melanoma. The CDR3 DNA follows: TGTGCCTGGAGTGGACTAGCAACACAAGAGACCCAGTACTTC. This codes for CAWSGLATQETQYF.